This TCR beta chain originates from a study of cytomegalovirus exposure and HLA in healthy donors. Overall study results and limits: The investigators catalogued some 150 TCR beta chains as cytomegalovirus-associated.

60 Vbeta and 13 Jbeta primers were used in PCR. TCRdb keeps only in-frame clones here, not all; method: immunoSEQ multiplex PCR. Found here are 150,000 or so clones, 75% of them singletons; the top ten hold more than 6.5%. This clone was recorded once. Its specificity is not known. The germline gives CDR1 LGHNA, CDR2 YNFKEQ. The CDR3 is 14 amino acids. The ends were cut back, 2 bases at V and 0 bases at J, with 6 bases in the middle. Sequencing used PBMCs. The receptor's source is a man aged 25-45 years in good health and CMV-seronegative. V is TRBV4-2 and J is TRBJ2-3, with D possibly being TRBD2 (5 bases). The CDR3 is CASSQLASTDTQYF. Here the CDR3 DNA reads TGTGCCAGCAGCCAACTAGCTAGCACAGATACGCAGTATTTT.